This T cell receptor (beta chain) was recovered during a study of CD8 T cells in ankylosing spondylitis. MiXCR, applied by TCRdb to the 5' RACE reads, yields one record per CDR3 protein. Altogether about 250,000 distinct CDR3 sequences are present, over 30% being singletons, with the ten largest covering approximately 4.6%. Comments on this clonotype: Its specificity is unknown.

The study, taken as a whole, reports: Clones linked to disease, bearing a CD8+ phenotype, were relatively rare in peripheral blood. A TCR beta motif made of roughly eight highly homologous variants seemed typical of ankylosing spondylitis blood.

The V gene's germline CDR1 is SGHDT and CDR2 YYEEEE. This CDR3 is built from 13 residues. The V and J ends lost 0 bases and 3 bases respectively, with 6 bases between them. The material sequenced was blood, either unsorted or a sorted T cell fraction (not recorded which). This TCR came from a male donor with ankylosing spondylitis or in good health (not recorded which). The J gene is TRBJ1-1, the V gene TRBV5-6; D gene unclear. CDR3 protein: CASSLEGHTEAFF. The CDR3 region has the DNA TGTGCCAGCAGCTTGGAGGGCCACACTGAAGCTTTCTTT.